This TCR beta chain was retrieved from a study of cytomegalovirus exposure and HLA in healthy donors. The CDR3 spans 14 residues. Germline V gene sequence: CDR1 SGHNT, CDR2 YENEEA. Deletions cut 5 bases from V and 5 bases from J, with 16 bases between. A multiplex PCR was run with 60 Vbeta primers and 13 Jbeta primers. Assay: immunoSEQ multiplex PCR; the TCRdb copy retains only in-frame clones and omits some. This table has 150,000 to 200,000 clones, 65% to 85% appearing once. This TCR was sampled from a woman aged 40 to 49 in good health and CMV-seropositive. This rearrangement joins TRBV11-3 to TRBJ2-7, with a weak D call TRBD1 (6 bases). The sample comprised PBMCs. The CDR3 coding sequence is TGTGCCAGCAGCAGACAGGCCCTAAAAAACGAGCAGTACTTC. Encoded protein: CASSRQALKNEQYF.